This entry lists 30 T cell receptor beta chains sequenced from one sample in a study of blood T cells in healthy people across ages. A second PCR, run for about 7 to 12 cycles, used a sample-barcoded 5' primer plus a J-beta primer mix. TCRdb ran MiXCR on the 5' RACE reads and lists one entry per CDR3 protein. The sample lists approximately 680,000 distinct CDR3 sequences, about 30% occurring once. The sample comprised blood. All receptors derive from a woman aged 80 or over in good health.

Concerning this clonotype: A much more abundant neighbour one base away suggests this may be a read error. The CDR3 coding sequence is TGCGGTGCCCCCCGTTACGGGACAGGGTCCGGTCAGCCCCAGCATTTT. Its translation: CGAPRYGTGSGQPQHF. The chain carries TRBV20-1 and TRBJ1-5; 9 bases are shared with TRBD1. In germline, CDR1 is DFQATT, CDR2 SNEGSKA (reference sequence). CDR3 length: 16 residues.

In its sample, this clonotype was seen a few times. This rearrangement joins TRBV20-1 to TRBJ1-1; D may be TRBD1 (5 bases). This CDR3 region has 13 residues. CDR1 and CDR2 (germline): DFQATT, SNEGSKA (reference sequence). Trimming took off 6 bases at V and 5 bases at J, with 16 bases between the two ends. In DNA, the CDR3 is TGCAGTGCCCTCGGGGGGGGGAATACTGAAGCTTTCTTT. This sequence encodes CSALGGGNTEAFF.

This clonotype appeared once. This may come from a read error, since a much larger clone is one base off. The chain is built from TRBV6-1 and TRBJ1-5; D is undetermined. There are 14 residues in the CDR3. The V end was cut by 5 bases, the J end by 3 bases, with 11 bases between. The V gene's germline CDR1 is MNHNS and CDR2 SASEGT. The CDR3 spells CASSLSSPNQPQHF. CDR3 DNA: TGTGCCAGCAGTCTTTCCTCGCCCAATCAGCCCCAGCATTTT.

In this sample, this clonotype turned up many times. J is TRBJ2-6 and V is TRBV13; the match to TRBD1 covers 12 bases. The CDR3 extends over 19 amino acids. The J segment lost 4 bases and the V segment lost 5 bases, leaving 12 bases of the junction unmatched. Germline V gene sequence: CDR1 PRHDT, CDR2 FYEKMQ (reference sequence). The CDR3 sequence is CASSASGTGGVAGANVLTF. CDR3 DNA: TGTGCCAGCAGCGCATCCGGGACAGGGGGCGTAGCAGGGGCCAACGTCCTGACTTTC.

The chain joins TRBV5-1 to TRBJ1-6; the D gene is possibly TRBD1 (5 bases). Trimming stripped 0 bases from V and 14 bases from J, with 15 bases between. The CDR3 is made up of 14 amino acids. Germline CDR1 SGHRS, CDR2 YFSETQ. CDR3 sequence: CASSLEGTSTSLHF. The CDR3 nucleotides are TGCGCCAGCAGCTTGGAAGGGACCTCCACTTCCCTCCACTTT.

This clonotype was recorded many times. Given a much more abundant clone one base away, this may be a read error. The J gene is TRBJ2-7, the V gene TRBV27, with 9 bases lining up with TRBD2. With V trimmed by 6 bases and J by 2 bases, 5 bases remained unmatched. This CDR3 contains 14 residues. CDR1 and CDR2 from the germline V gene are MNHEY and SMNVEV (reference sequence). The CDR3: CASRPGLATYEQYF. CDR3 nucleotide sequence: TGTGCCAGCAGGCCGGGACTAGCTACCTACGAGCAGTACTTC.

A remark on this clonotype: A much bigger clone sits one base away, suggesting this may be a read error. The V gene is TRBV9, the J gene TRBJ2-7; perhaps TRBD2 as D (5 bases). Germline V gene sequence: CDR1 SGDLS, CDR2 YYNGEE. This CDR3 is 14 amino acids long. V was shortened by 4 bases and J by 5 bases, with 16 bases between the two germline ends. The CDR3 is CASSLGATCDEQYF. CDR3 nucleotide sequence: TGTGCCAGCAGCCTGGGAGCGACCTGCGACGAGCAGTACTTC.

There are many counts of this clonotype. The CDR3 DNA reads TGTGCCAGCAGCCCATATTATGTCCCGACCGAGCAGTACTTC. It specifies CASSPYYVPTEQYF. The chain joins TRBV7-2 to TRBJ2-7; D unresolved. This CDR3 comprises 14 residues. V was pared by 5 bases and J by 6 bases, with 17 bases between. Germline V CDR1 and CDR2: SGHTA, FQGNSA.

This clonotype has only a few counts. The rearrangement links TRBV12-5 to TRBJ2-5; D possibly matches TRBD1 or TRBD2 (5 bases each). V lost 6 bases and J 1 base, leaving 12 bases between the germline ends. CDR3 length: 14 amino acids. Per the germline V gene, CDR1 is LGHNT and CDR2 is FRNRAP. CDR3 in amino acids: CASGLTGAQETQYF. The CDR3 bases are TGTGCTAGTGGCCTAACCGGGGCCCAAGAGACCCAGTACTTC.

The CDR3 here is CASSERPMSQCTF. In DNA, the CDR3 is TGTGCCAGCAGTGAAAGGCCCATGTCGCAGTGCACCTTC. The V and J genes are TRBV6-1 and TRBJ1-2; D unclear. This CDR3 spans 13 amino acids. From germline, CDR1 is MNHNS and CDR2 SASEGT. V shed 2 bases and J shed 13 bases, with 17 bases lying between them.

The gene calls are TRBV6-5 and TRBJ2-2; 8 bases match TRBD2. The CDR3 is 16 amino acids. Losses at the gene ends were 7 bases for V and 7 bases for J; bases not matched to a gene: 14. Germline values: CDR1 MNHEY, CDR2 SVGAGI. CDR3 sequence: CASTVSGGRLGGELFF. CDR3 coding DNA: TGTGCCAGCACCGTATCGGGAGGGCGGTTGGGCGGGGAGCTGTTTTTT.

This clonotype was observed a single time. V usage is TRBV29-1 and J usage is TRBJ2-5; 16 bases are shared with TRBD2. Per the germline V gene, CDR1 is SQVTM and CDR2 is ANQGSEA. The CDR3 contains 16 residues. V lost 3 bases and J lost 2; bases outside the gene matches: 3. The CDR3 sequence: CSVEGLAGGTQETQYF. DNA for the CDR3: TGCAGCGTTGAGGGACTAGCGGGAGGGACACAAGAGACCCAGTACTTC.

The chain joins TRBV7-8 to TRBJ1-1; tentative D call: TRBD1 (6 bases). The CDR3 runs to 17 residues. Germline V gives CDR1 SGHVS, CDR2 FQNEAQ. The V end was cut by 8 bases, the J end by 1 base, with 23 bases between. In DNA form, the CDR3 reads TGTGCCAGCTCTTCGAGGGCAGGGGTCATATCGAACACTGAAGCTTTCTTT. Its protein is CASSSRAGVISNTEAFF. The whole variable domain, filled in from reference TRBV7-8 and TRBJ1-1, reads GAGVSQSPRYKVAKRGQDVALRCDPISGHVSLFWYQQALGQGPEFLTYFQNEAQLDKSGLPSDRFFAERPEGSVSTLKIQRTQQEDSAVYLCASSSRAGVISNTEAFFGQGTRLTVV.

On this clonotype itself: Its ends do not fully match the called genes, so a read error is possible. The V gene is TRBV15, the J gene TRBJ2-7; D perhaps matches TRBD1 (6 bases). The V gene's germline CDR1 is LNHNV and CDR2 YYDKDF (reference sequence). The CDR3 sequence is 16 residues long. The CDR3 DNA reads as TGTGCCACCAGCCGAGAGACAGGTTGGCCCTACAATGAGCAGTACTTC. Translating it yields CATSRETGWPYNEQYF.

The J gene is TRBJ2-2, the V gene TRBV20-1, with 7 positions matching TRBD1. The germline V gene encodes CDR1 DFQATT and CDR2 SNEGSKA (reference sequence). Trimming at V came to 3 bases and at J to 6 bases, leaving 7 bases not matched to a gene. The CDR3 is 14 residues long. The CDR3 is CSASPRQGAGELFF. For the CDR3, the DNA is TGCAGTGCTAGCCCCAGGCAGGGGGCCGGGGAGCTGTTTTTT.

This chain connects TRBV5-6 to TRBJ2-2; possible D gene TRBD2, 5 bases. V was shortened by 4 bases and J by 2 bases, with 18 bases between the two germline ends. This CDR3 comprises 17 residues. CDR1 is SGHDT and CDR2 is YYEEEE in the germline V gene. As DNA, the CDR3 is TGTGCCAGCAGCCGAGGACCGGGGTGGATTAACACCGGGGAGCTGTTTTTT. This codes for CASSRGPGWINTGELFF.

This clonotype was seen a few times. The chain uses TRBV19 and TRBJ2-1; 10 nucleotides agree with TRBD2. CDR1 is LNHDA, CDR2 SQIVND, per germline (reference sequence). V trimming: 8 bases; J trimming: 9 bases; junction bases outside the gene matches: 10. The CDR3 spans 14 residues. The CDR3 loop reads CASRTSGVMGEQFF. The DNA for the CDR3 is TGTGCCAGTCGGACTAGCGGAGTAATGGGTGAGCAGTTCTTC.

Only one count was recorded for this clonotype. One end of the junction is discordant with germline, which a read error may explain. The rearrangement joins TRBV18 to TRBJ1-2, with TRBD1 as a possible D gene (5 bases). The length of the CDR3 is 13 residues. CDR1 KGHSH and CDR2 LQKENI come from the germline V gene. The CDR3 bases are TGTGCCGGCTCACGGGGCCCGAACTATGGCTACACCTTC. Amino acid sequence: CAGSRGPNYGYTF. The variable domain in full, completed from reference TRBV18 and TRBJ1-2, reads NAGVMQNPRHLVRRRGQEARLRCSPMKGHSHVYWYRQLPEEGLKFMVYLQKENIIDESGMPKERFSAEFPKEGPSILRIQQVVRGDSAAYFCAGSRGPNYGYTFGSGTRLTVV.

This clonotype was counted many times. The rearrangement links TRBV10-3 to TRBJ1-1; a weak D match, TRBD1 (5 bases). Germline V lookup: CDR1 ENHRY, CDR2 SYGVKD. Between the trimmed V and J ends, which lost 3 bases and 1 base, there was a span of 9 bases. The CDR3 is made up of 14 amino acids. The CDR3 DNA reads as TGTGCCATCAGTGAATGGGGGGGGAACACTGAAGCTTTCTTT. Encoded protein: CAISEWGGNTEAFF.

This clonotype turned up a few times. The chain is built from TRBV7-8 and TRBJ1-2, with D tentatively TRBD1 (5 bases). Trimming took 1 base from V and 8 from J, leaving 17 bases between them. This CDR3 contains 15 residues. CDR1 is SGHVS and CDR2 is FQNEAQ in the germline V gene. CDR3 region: CASSLESAGGRGYTF. The CDR3 DNA is TGTGCCAGCAGCTTAGAATCGGCGGGGGGAAGGGGCTACACCTTC.

The chain has TRBV5-1 and TRBJ1-6; D gene ambiguous. The CDR3 is 15 amino acids. CDR1 is SGHRS and CDR2 is YFSETQ in the germline V gene. Trimming left V 4 bases short and J 6 bases short, with 14 bases between. CDR3 coding DNA: TGCGCCAGCAGCCCTGGTGGCAGAACTAATTCACCCCTCCACTTT. Its protein is CASSPGGRTNSPLHF. The full variable domain, its missing parts supplied by reference TRBV5-1 and TRBJ1-6, is KAGVTQTPRYLIKTRGQQVTLSCSPISGHRSVSWYQQTPGQGLQFLFEYFSETQRNKGNFPGRFSGRQFSNSRSEMNVSTLELGDSALYLCASSPGGRTNSPLHFGNGTRLTVT.

The rearrangement joins TRBV6-5 to TRBJ1-4; 7 positions match TRBD1. CDR3 length equals 15 residues. Germline CDR1 reads MNHEY; CDR2 reads SVGAGI. J gave up 11 bases and V 2 bases, and 11 bases lay outside the gene matches. CDR3 in DNA: TGTGCCAGCAGTTACGGGGGACAGAGAAGAAGGAAACTGTTTTTT. Its translation: CASSYGGQRRRKLFF.

This sequence joins TRBV2 and TRBJ2-5; D unclear. This CDR3 contains 13 residues. V was shortened by 2 bases and J by 5 bases, with 9 bases between the two germline ends. The V gene's germline CDR1 is SNHLY and CDR2 FYNNEI. CDR3: CASSEREVETQYF. The CDR3, as DNA: TGTGCCAGCAGTGAACGAGAGGTTGAGACCCAGTACTTC.

The chain links TRBV5-5 to TRBJ1-1; 9 positions match TRBD1. There are 18 residues in the CDR3. Germline assignment: CDR1 SGHKS and CDR2 YYEKEE (reference sequence). V lost 4 bases and J lost 5; bases outside the gene matches: 18. The CDR3 DNA is TGTGCCAGCAGCACCCCGCCGGGGACAGGGTTAAGAGGTACTGAAGCTTTCTTT. Translation: CASSTPPGTGLRGTEAFF.

This clonotype was detected a few times. The rearrangement links TRBV5-1 to TRBJ2-1; 10 bases match TRBD2. J lost 5 bases, V lost 4 bases, and 12 bases had no gene match. Germline values: CDR1 SGHRS, CDR2 YFSETQ. CDR3 length: 17 residues. The DNA of the CDR3 is TGCGCCAGCAGCCTGGGCCCCTCTAGCGGGGGCCACAATGAGCAGTTCTTC. Translating gives CASSLGPSSGGHNEQFF.

Notes on this clonotype: This sequence may be a read error, since a much larger clone differs from it by one base. This chain uses TRBV9 with TRBJ2-5, with D perhaps TRBD2 (5 bases). The CDR3 has 15 residues. Per the germline V gene, CDR1 is SGDLS and CDR2 is YYNGEE. The CDR3 sequence: CAGSAGIYDQETQYF. The CDR3 nucleotides are TGTGCCGGCAGTGCCGGGATTTACGATCAAGAGACCCAGTACTTC.

V and J are TRBV10-2 and TRBJ2-7; D gene unclear. The CDR3 is 14 amino acids. CDR1 is WSHSY and CDR2 is SAAADI in the germline V gene. The V end lost 5 bases, the J end lost 1 base, and 12 bases lay between the germline ends. DNA for the CDR3: TGCGCCAGCAGTCCCGAGCTCCGATCCTACGAGCAGTACTTC. It specifies CASSPELRSYEQYF.

This clonotype was recorded many times. This chain links TRBV6-2 or TRBV6-3 with TRBJ2-3, with D maybe TRBD1 (5 bases). The CDR3 is 16 residues long. In germline, CDR1 is MNHEY, CDR2 SVGEGT. Trimming pared 5 bases from V and 2 bases from J, leaving 17 bases between. The CDR3 sequence is CASSRRTLPPTDTQYF. Here the CDR3 DNA reads TGTGCCAGCAGTAGACGGACACTACCCCCCACAGATACGCAGTATTTT.

This clonotype occurred a few times. A much larger clone differs by one base, so this may be a read error. The chain employs TRBV6-1 and TRBJ2-7; D remains unclear. The CDR3 has 16 amino acids. Germline values: CDR1 MNHNS, CDR2 SASEGT. V shed 0 bases and J shed 0 bases, with 12 bases lying between them. Written as DNA, the CDR3 is TGTGCCAGCAGTGAAGCACGAGGACCGTACTCCTACGAGCAGTACTTC. Translated, it gives CASSEARGPYSYEQYF.

The table lists this clonotype with many counts. The V gene is TRBV10-3, the J gene TRBJ1-2; D call uncertain. Germline CDR1 ENHRY, CDR2 SYGVKD. Trimming removed 3 bases from V and 8 bases from J, with 10 bases in between. This CDR3 has 12 residues. The CDR3 protein is CAISEGLGGYTF. In DNA form, the CDR3 reads TGTGCCATCAGTGAAGGGTTGGGCGGCTACACCTTC.